These T cell receptor beta chains were read from a single sample in a study of blood T cell repertoires in COVID-19. TCRdb keeps only in-frame clones here, not all; method: immunoSEQ multiplex PCR. The repertoire consists of 93,000 or so clones, with roughly 84% occurring once and the leading ten covering 6.2%. The sequenced sample was peripheral blood. The receptor set was obtained from a human donor in a cohort sampled during active COVID-19. Each CDR3 is given with its conserved first and last residue.

TRBJ1-1 TRBV7-9 CASSLEQWNTEAFF
TRBJ1-4 TRBV5-1 CASSLAGTGAEKLFF
TRBJ2-3 TRBV6-6 CATRTWRGTDTQYF
TRBJ1-1 TRBV7-3 CASSLNAGNMNTEAFF
TRBJ2-2 TRBV11-2 CASSLAPYTGHKNTGELFF
TRBJ2-1 TRBV7-9 CASSSLGASGGAYNEQFF
TRBJ2-3 TRBV19 CASSIPLSQLGTDTQYF
TRBJ2-7 TRBV3-1/TRBV3-2 CASSQSSGSYEQYF
TRBJ1-6 TRBV6-1 CASSEALLPGFNSPLHF
TRBJ2-1 TRBV3-1/TRBV3-2 CASSSGLSNPNEQFF
TRBJ2-2 TRBV10-3 CAISEPRDGIWDTGELFF
TRBJ2-1 TRBV29-1 CSVDPGVHNEQFF
TRBJ1-2 TRBV5-4 CASSSILQGPSNYGYTF
TRBJ2-7 TRBV6-6 CASSYSGGGSSYEQYF
TRBJ2-7 TRBV4-1 CASSKRGTYEQYF
TRBJ2-1 TRBV7-9 CASSGDSNEQFF
TRBJ2-2 TRBV12-3/TRBV12-4 CASSFRSGGLFF
TRBJ2-2 TRBV6-2/TRBV6-3 CASSYAGDAGELFF
TRBJ1-5 TRBV7-9 CASSQDRDRGRGQPQHF
TRBJ2-1 TRBV2 CASSGPGHPWEQFF
TRBJ2-2 TRBV24-1 CATSSRRTGRTGELFF
TRBJ2-5 TRBV7-3 CASSLTSGSEETQYF
TRBJ2-7 TRBV5-1 CASSLFGDNEQYF
TRBJ1-4 TRBV6-5 CASSYDRTGADEKLFF
TRBJ1-6 TRBV3-1/TRBV3-2 CASSQELGTGGVPLHF
TRBJ1-6 TRBV6-2/TRBV6-3 CASSLSPRSSYNSPLHF
TRBJ2-7 TRBV6-5 CASSGAGEQYF
TRBJ1-2 TRBV11-2 CASSSEDRDSNYGYTF
TRBJ2-3 TRBV6-6 CASRPASGSTDTQYF
TRBJ2-7 TRBV9 CASSVAGQGTIYEQYF
TRBJ2-5 TRBV6-5 CASRRTGVGLGTQYF
TRBJ2-3 TRBV7-3 CASSVGAGWGDTQYF
TRBJ1-3 TRBV6-6 CASSTPGGGGNTIYF
TRBJ1-1 TRBV10-1 CASSEGSHAEAFF
TRBJ1-5 TRBV6-5 CASSYSNNQPQHF